A single sample is the source of the 28 T cell receptor beta chains below, sequenced in a study of T cells in Graves' hyperthyroidism and ophthalmopathy. TCR beta CDR3 sequences were amplified from RNA transcripts. When the TCR CDR3 underwent first-round RT-PCR, the HTBI primer set was used. From the multiplex PCR reads, TCRdb called clonotypes with MiXCR, one entry per CDR3 protein. This sample carries approximately 870,000 distinct CDR3 sequences, 35% to 40% of them seen once, and the ten largest clones take around 9.3%. The source material was blood. All receptors come from a man younger than 35 with Graves' hyperthyroidism.

The chain employs TRBV19 and TRBJ2-2; unclear D gene. The CDR3 loop spans 16 amino acids. The ends were cut back, 2 bases at V and 2 bases at J, with 12 bases in the middle. The germline V gene has CDR1 LNHDA and CDR2 SQIVND (reference sequence). CDR3 nucleotides: TGTGCCAGTAGTATACTCAAGGCAGATAACACCGGGGAGCTGTTTTTT. Translated, it gives CASSILKADNTGELFF.

The rearrangement uses TRBV7-7 and TRBJ2-5; 8 nucleotides match TRBD1. V shed 9 bases, J shed 5 bases, and the junction held 11 bases outside the gene matches. CDR1 and CDR2 from the germline V gene are SSHAT and FNYEAQ (reference sequence). This CDR3 contains 14 residues. The CDR3 DNA is TGTGCCAGTAGTATTCAGGGGGCTTGGGAGACCCAGTACTTC. Amino acid sequence: CASSIQGAWETQYF.

The CDR3 here is CASSLVAGSSGANVLTF. CDR3 DNA: TGTGCCAGCAGCTTAGTAGCAGGGAGTTCTGGGGCCAACGTCCTGACTTTC. This sequence joins TRBV11-2 and TRBJ2-6, with D perhaps matching TRBD1 or TRBD2 (5 bases each). V shed 1 base and J shed 1 base, with 11 bases lying between them. Germline CDR1 SGHAT, CDR2 FQNNGV. CDR3 length: 17 amino acids.

This clonotype was observed a handful of times. The chain employs TRBV7-6 and TRBJ2-7; D remains unclear. V was pared by 1 base and J by 4 bases, with 8 bases between. Looked up from germline, CDR1 is SGHVS and CDR2 is FNYEAQ. CDR3 size: 13 residues. CDR3 nucleotide sequence: TGTGCCAGCAGCTTAGGGGATCTTTACGAGCAGTACTTC. Its protein product is CASSLGDLYEQYF.

This clonotype came up a few times. The chain employs TRBV2 and TRBJ2-5, with TRBD2 matching 13 bases. V gave up 6 bases and J gave up 1 base; unmatched junction bases: 11. CDR3 size: 18 residues. Per the germline V gene, CDR1 is SNHLY and CDR2 is FYNNEI. The DNA of the CDR3 is TGTGCCAGCAGCCTCGGAGGGACTAGCGGGACCTTCCAAGAGACCCAGTACTTC. This encodes CASSLGGTSGTFQETQYF.

This clonotype has only one observation. The CDR3 region is CAWSRTGSRANTEAFF. Written as DNA, the CDR3 is TGTGCCTGGAGTCGGACCGGCTCTCGGGCTAACACTGAAGCTTTCTTT. The V and J genes are TRBV30 and TRBJ1-1; D is unresolved. CDR1 and CDR2 from the germline V gene are GTSNPN and SVGIG (reference sequence). Trimming took 2 bases from V and 2 from J, leaving 18 bases between them. The CDR3 runs to 16 residues.

In the case of this clonotype: This could be a read error, since a much larger clone is one nucleotide away. Without the conserved terminal phenylalanine or tryptophan, this CDR3 likely stems from a read error. The V call is TRBV7-2, the J call TRBJ1-1; D remains ambiguous. CDR1 and CDR2 (germline): SGHTA, FQGNSA. This CDR3 has 12 amino acids. DNA for the CDR3: TGTGCCAGCACCTTACTTAGTTTCGAAGCTTTCTCT. Translation: CASTLLSFEAFS.

V gene TRBV20-1 combines with J gene TRBJ1-2, with D possibly TRBD1 on 5 matching bases. This CDR3 contains 9 residues. The V gene's germline CDR1 is DFQATT and CDR2 SNEGSKA (reference sequence). Trimming stripped 2 bases from V and 12 bases from J, with 7 bases between. DNA of the CDR3: TGCAGTGCTAGACAGGGTGACACCTTC. It translates to CSARQGDTF.

The chain recombines TRBV6-5 with TRBJ1-5; no clear D. Germline lookup yields CDR1 MNHEY and CDR2 SVGAGI. The CDR3 totals 15 residues. Trimming shortened V by 5 bases and J by 2 bases, and 13 bases separated the two germline ends. For the CDR3, the DNA is TGTGCCAGCAGTGAATATGGAGTTGGCAATCAGCCCCAGCATTTT. It specifies CASSEYGVGNQPQHF.

The table lists this clonotype with many counts. The chain is built from TRBV7-9 and TRBJ2-2; D remains ambiguous. CDR1 is SEHNR, CDR2 FQNEAQ, per germline (reference sequence). The CDR3 has 13 residues. The V and J ends lost 8 bases and 2 bases respectively, with 9 bases between them. The CDR3 sequence: CASVPSNTGELFF. In DNA, the CDR3 is TGTGCCAGCGTACCCAGCAACACCGGGGAGCTGTTTTTT.

This clonotype has just a few counts. The gene calls are TRBV7-8 and TRBJ1-5; 10 nucleotides align to TRBD1. This CDR3 contains 16 residues. Germline-derived CDR1 and CDR2 are SGHVS and FQNEAQ. Trimming cost V 6 bases and J 5 bases; bases outside gene matches: 10. Here the CDR3 DNA reads TGTGCCAGCAGTTTTAGTGTCGGACAGGGGGATCAGCCCCAGCATTTT. As protein: CASSFSVGQGDQPQHF.

This clonotype was found many times. This rearrangement joins TRBV20-1 to TRBJ1-1, with a tentative D call TRBD1 (5 bases). The CDR3 is made up of 15 amino acids. CDR1 and CDR2 (germline): DFQATT, SNEGSKA (reference sequence). Between the trimmed V and J ends, which lost 0 bases and 1 base, there was a span of 12 bases. The CDR3 loop reads CSARDGGGTNTEAFF. The CDR3 bases are TGCAGTGCTAGAGATGGGGGGGGAACGAACACTGAAGCTTTCTTT.

A remark on this clonotype: This clone may be a read error of a much larger clone one base away. This chain links TRBV10-3 with TRBJ2-7; tentatively, D is TRBD2 (7 bases). The CDR3 sequence is 15 residues long. Germline CDR1 and CDR2: ENHRY and SYGVKD. V was clipped by 2 bases and J by 3 bases, with 14 bases between them. CDR3 sequence reads: CAISEDGGGGYEQYF. DNA for the CDR3: TGTGCCATCAGTGAGGACGGGGGAGGGGGCTACGAGCAGTACTTC.

This clonotype has a count of ten or more. The chain couples TRBV7-8 to TRBJ2-5; 7 bases are a match to TRBD2. This CDR3 has 15 amino acids. Germline-derived CDR1 and CDR2 are SGHVS and FQNEAQ. V trimming: 5 bases; J trimming: 0 bases; junction bases outside the gene matches: 6. CDR3 region: CASSTTREYQETQYF. The CDR3 DNA follows: TGTGCCAGCAGCACCACGCGGGAGTACCAAGAGACCCAGTACTTC.

V gene TRBV5-5 combines with J gene TRBJ1-4; 7 positions match TRBD1. The germline V gene encodes CDR1 SGHKS and CDR2 YYEKEE (reference sequence). Trimming removed 2 bases from V and 6 bases from J; junction bases left unmatched: 4. CDR3 length: 14 amino acids. CDR3 in amino acids: CASSFGQADEKLFF. The CDR3 bases are TGTGCCAGCAGCTTCGGACAGGCCGATGAAAAACTGTTTTTT.

The V gene is TRBV29-1, the J gene TRBJ2-7, with 9 bases identical to TRBD1. There are 13 residues in the CDR3. From germline, CDR1 is SQVTM and CDR2 ANQGSEA. V lost 3 bases to trimming and J lost 6 bases; unmatched junction nucleotides: 6. The CDR3 region is CSVDGTGQGEQYF. As DNA, the CDR3 is TGCAGCGTTGATGGGACAGGGCAAGGCGAGCAGTACTTC.

This clonotype was detected only once. This sequence joins TRBV11-2 and TRBJ2-2, with TRBD2 matching over 8 bases. The V segment lost 8 bases and the J segment 4 bases; nucleotides outside the gene matches: 9. The CDR3 runs to 15 residues. Germline V gives CDR1 SGHAT, CDR2 FQNNGV. CDR3 loop: CASSSGGPSTGELFF. The CDR3 DNA sequence: TGTGCCAGCTCATCGGGAGGGCCAAGCACCGGGGAGCTGTTTTTT.

V is TRBV9 and J is TRBJ1-3, with 8 positions matching TRBD1. The V gene's germline CDR1 is SGDLS and CDR2 YYNGEE. The CDR3 extends over 17 amino acids. V was pared by 2 bases and J by 0 bases, with 7 bases of the junction left unmatched. The CDR3 coding sequence is TGTGCCAGCAGCGTCCGGCCAGGGGGCGACTCTGGAAACACCATATATTTT. Translation: CASSVRPGGDSGNTIYF.

About this clonotype itself: A much more abundant neighbour one base away suggests this may be a read error. The chain combines TRBV29-1 with TRBJ2-7, with D tentatively TRBD1 or TRBD2 (6 bases each). This CDR3 is 13 amino acids long. Per germline, CDR1 SQVTM and CDR2 ANQGSEA. The CDR3 nucleotides are TGCAGCGTTGCCGAGGGGGGCTCCTACGAGCGGTACTTC. It specifies CSVAEGGSYERYF.

The V and J genes are TRBV15 and TRBJ1-6; D call uncertain. Trimming stripped 3 bases from V and 8 bases from J, with 8 bases between. The CDR3 extends over 13 amino acids. Germline CDR1 LNHNV, CDR2 YYDKDF (reference sequence). CDR3 amino acids: CATSSAGDSPLHF. CDR3 sequence (DNA): TGTGCCACCAGCAGCGCAGGTGATTCACCCCTCCACTTT.

This clonotype has a count of ten or more. The junction does not match germline at one end; this may be a read error. The chain joins TRBV7-7 to TRBJ2-5; D might be TRBD1 (6 bases). This CDR3 is 15 amino acids long. Per germline, CDR1 SSHAT and CDR2 FNYEAQ (reference sequence). This chain's CDR3 is CASSLEGEATETQYF. As DNA, the CDR3 is TGTGCTAGCAGCTTAGAGGGGGAAGCAACAGAGACCCAGTACTTC.

This clonotype was seen ten or more times. J is TRBJ2-7 and V is TRBV9, with D possibly being TRBD1 (5 bases). CDR1 is SGDLS, CDR2 YYNGEE, per germline. The CDR3 extends over 13 amino acids. Trimming pared 3 bases from V and 2 bases from J, leaving 9 bases between. The CDR3 loop reads CASSGDSTYEQYF. In DNA, the CDR3 is TGTGCCAGCAGCGGTGACAGTACCTACGAGCAGTACTTC.

V is TRBV7-6 and J is TRBJ1-5; D is uncertain. CDR3 length: 13 amino acids. Germline CDR1 and CDR2: SGHVS and FNYEAQ. V lost 4 bases and J 9 bases, leaving 13 bases between the germline ends. The CDR3 here is CASSWVSQGPQHF. In DNA, the CDR3 is TGTGCCAGCAGCTGGGTCAGCCAAGGGCCCCAGCATTTT.

The V gene is TRBV7-9, the J gene TRBJ1-1; 12 bases align to TRBD1. Germline V gene data show CDR1 as SEHNR and CDR2 as FQNEAQ (reference sequence). V lost 5 bases to trimming and J lost 6 bases; unmatched junction nucleotides: 7. The CDR3 is 15 residues long. The CDR3: CASSPGTGGIPEAFF. CDR3 DNA sequence: TGTGCCAGCAGCCCCGGGACAGGGGGCATTCCTGAAGCTTTCTTT.

The chain has TRBV5-1 and TRBJ1-2; D unresolved. With 1 base removed from V and 5 bases from J, the gap between germline ends came to 12 bases. The germline V gene has CDR1 SGHRS and CDR2 YFSETQ. The CDR3 has 14 residues. The CDR3 sequence: CASSLSPDPYGYTF. The CDR3 region has the DNA TGCGCCAGCAGCTTGTCGCCGGATCCTTATGGCTACACCTTC.

This clonotype showed up just a few times. The V and J genes are TRBV20-1 and TRBJ1-3; the D is unclear. The V and J ends lost 6 bases and 4 bases respectively, with 16 bases between them. Germline-derived CDR1 and CDR2 are DFQATT and SNEGSKA (reference sequence). The CDR3 has 14 residues. The CDR3, as DNA: TGCAGTGCGACTACGGACTATTCGGGAAACACCATATATTTT. This encodes CSATTDYSGNTIYF.

The chain is built from TRBV7-2 and TRBJ1-3; D is ambiguous. Germline V CDR1 and CDR2: SGHTA, FQGNSA. The CDR3 length is 17 residues. With 6 bases removed from V and 0 bases from J, the gap between germline ends came to 18 bases. The CDR3: CASSYSHGSLSGNTIYF. Here the CDR3 DNA reads TGTGCCAGCAGTTACTCTCATGGGTCCCTCTCTGGAAACACCATATATTTT.

This chain's CDR3 is CSARTFDETNSPLHF. For the CDR3, the DNA is TGCAGTGCTAGGACTTTCGACGAAACTAATTCACCCCTCCACTTT. V is TRBV20-1 and J is TRBJ1-6; no definite D call. Germline lookup yields CDR1 DFQATT and CDR2 SNEGSKA (reference sequence). V shed 3 bases and J shed 6 bases, with 15 bases lying between them. The CDR3 runs 15 residues.